A single sample gave rise to the 8 T cell receptor beta chains below, sequenced in a study of identical twins. TCRdb recomputed calls from the 5' RACE reads with MiXCR, one row per CDR3 protein. The table records 1.5 million to 2 million distinct CDR3 sequences, less than 35% of them present only once. Sequenced: cord blood. Receptors originate from a newborn girl in good health.

The chain recombines TRBV3-1 with TRBJ2-4; D is perhaps TRBD1 or TRBD2 (5 bases each). This CDR3 contains 15 residues. Trimming took 4 bases from V and 13 from J, leaving 23 bases between them. Germline lookup yields CDR1 LGHDT and CDR2 YNNKEL (reference sequence). CDR3 nucleotide sequence: TGTGCCAGCAGCCTAGGGGACCGCACACCCTACGGGCAGTACTTC. It codes for CASSLGDRTPYGQYF.

V gene TRBV20-1 combines with J gene TRBJ2-1; TRBD2 matches at 15 bases. The CDR3 loop spans 16 amino acids. In germline, CDR1 is DFQATT, CDR2 SNEGSKA (reference sequence). Trimming took 1 base from V and 3 from J; bases not matched to a gene: 1. The CDR3 DNA is TGCAGTGCTAGAGCGGGACTAGCGGGGGGCTACAATGAGCAGTTCTTC. It encodes CSARAGLAGGYNEQFF.

The chain links TRBV7-9 to TRBJ2-1; the match to TRBD2 covers 8 bases. The V gene end was trimmed by 1 base and the J gene end by 10 bases; junction bases not matched to a gene: 9. Germline CDR1 reads SEHNR; CDR2 reads FQNEAQ (reference sequence). The CDR3 length is 15 residues. The CDR3, as DNA: TGTGCCAGCAGCTTAGTAGTGGGGCGACTAGCGGAGCAGTTCTTC. This encodes CASSLVVGRLAEQFF.

The chain carries TRBV6-5 and TRBJ2-2; D may match TRBD1 or TRBD2 (5 bases each). The germline V gene has CDR1 MNHEY and CDR2 SVGAGI. V lost 6 bases and J 6 bases, leaving 20 bases between the germline ends. The CDR3 runs 16 residues. The CDR3 DNA reads as TGTGCCAGCAGGGCCGGGACCCTCATCTGGGCCGGGGAGCTGTTTTTT. Protein product: CASRAGTLIWAGELFF.

This clonotype has just a few counts. The chain employs TRBV6-2 or TRBV6-3 and TRBJ2-7, with D unclear. Germline-derived CDR1 and CDR2 are MNHEY and SVGEGT. The CDR3 covers 11 residues. The V end was cut by 6 bases, the J end by 6 bases, with 9 bases between. CDR3 nucleotides: TGTGCCAGCAGAACTGTCTTCGAGCAGTACTTC. Protein sequence: CASRTVFEQYF.

This clonotype showed up just once. The gene calls are TRBV20-1 and TRBJ1-5; D uncertain. The germline gives CDR1 DFQATT, CDR2 SNEGSKA (reference sequence). The CDR3 runs 12 residues. The V end lost 4 bases, the J end lost 3 bases, and 7 bases lay between the germline ends. CDR3 nucleotides: TGCAGTGCTATCGAGTCCAATCAGCCCCAGCATTTT. Residues: CSAIESNQPQHF.

This clonotype was observed a few times. The CDR3 is CSARLLQGSYEQYF. CDR3 in DNA: TGCAGTGCTAGGTTACTCCAGGGATCCTACGAGCAGTACTTC. The chain couples TRBV20-1 to TRBJ2-7; the D gene is possibly TRBD1 (5 bases). The CDR3 is 14 amino acids. V gave up 3 bases and J gave up 1 base, with 13 bases separating them. Germline V CDR1 and CDR2: DFQATT, SNEGSKA (reference sequence).

This clonotype was counted a few times. The rearrangement uses TRBV6-5 and TRBJ1-1; 8 nucleotides align to TRBD1. CDR3 length equals 14 residues. Germline loops: CDR1 MNHEY, CDR2 SVGAGI. With 6 bases clipped from V and 3 bases from J, the junction kept 6 bases outside the gene matches. This CDR3 is CASRPRRGHTEAFF. CDR3 bases: TGTGCCAGCAGACCCCGCAGGGGGCACACTGAAGCTTTCTTT.